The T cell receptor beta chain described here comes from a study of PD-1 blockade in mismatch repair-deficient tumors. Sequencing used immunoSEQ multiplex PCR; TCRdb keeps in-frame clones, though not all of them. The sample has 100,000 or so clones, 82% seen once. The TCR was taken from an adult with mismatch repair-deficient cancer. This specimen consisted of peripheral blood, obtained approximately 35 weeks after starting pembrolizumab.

CDR3 in DNA: TGTGCCAGCGGTTTCGCCTACAATGAGCAGTTCTTC. Translating gives CASGFAYNEQFF. The rearrangement uses TRBV2 and TRBJ2-1, with D unresolved. CDR3 size: 12 residues. The V end lost 8 bases, the J end lost 2 bases, and 7 bases lay between the germline ends. The germline V gene has CDR1 SNHLY and CDR2 FYNNEI.